This TCR beta chain was obtained from a study of cytomegalovirus exposure and HLA in healthy donors. Turning to the study itself: Both the 100 to 150 validation repertoires and the 600 to 750 first-cohort repertoires used the same platform, as reported by a later analysis. Overall study results and limits: Three CMV-associated chains proved CMV antigen-specific in vitro. Subsequent analysis showed first-cohort TCR clusters tending to co-occur in roughly 130 validation repertoires.

As concerns this clone: Its antigen is currently unknown.

This table comes from immunoSEQ multiplex PCR, and its TCRdb copy is limited to in-frame clones, with some not included. In the table there are over 85,000 clones, 85% to 95% of which are singletons. There are 16 residues in the CDR3. The germline V and J ends were trimmed by 1 base and 7 bases, with 20 bases remaining between them. Germline loops: CDR1 SGDLS, CDR2 YYNGEE. This receptor was taken from a woman aged 25 to 39 in good health and CMV-seropositive. The sample was PBMCs. This rearrangement joins TRBV9 to TRBJ1-1; D not certain. CDR3 region: CASSVTGAGGRSEAFF. The CDR3 nucleotides are TGTGCCAGCAGCGTAACGGGAGCGGGTGGAAGAAGTGAAGCTTTCTTT.